The 19 T cell receptor beta chains presented below share a single source sample, sequenced in a study of CD8+CD57+ T cells in acquired aplastic anemia (dated by TCRdb to the late 2010s). The instrument was an Illumina HiSeq 2000. Genomic DNA served as template for TCR beta VDJ combination and CDR3 sequence profiling. TCRdb passed the public sequencing reads through fastp at Q25 and MiXCR, retaining productive beta sequences. Under each unique CDR3 protein, matching rows form one entry showing the most common genes and DNA. The sample includes just over 200,000 distinct CDR3 sequences, with 55% to 65% observed a single time. The ten biggest clones cover roughly three fifths of the sample. Expansion of CD8+CD57+ cells had been shown by flow cytometry in the patients chosen for sequencing. Material for sequencing was sorted CD4+, CD8+, or CD8+CD57+ T cells (not recorded which) from PBMCs. All receptors come from a human donor with aplastic anemia.

The J gene is TRBJ1-1, the V gene TRBV20-1, with a weak D call TRBD1 (6 bases). There are 13 residues in the CDR3. Trimming removed 5 bases from V and 4 bases from J, with 14 bases in between. Germline CDR1 reads DFQATT; CDR2 reads SNEGSKA (reference sequence). CDR3 region: CSAGRQVGTEAFF. CDR3 nucleotides: TGCAGTGCTGGCCGACAGGTAGGCACTGAAGCTTTCTTT.

This chain uses TRBV10-3 with TRBJ1-6; 7 bases are a match to TRBD1. V shed 2 bases and J 7 bases; nucleotides not matched to a gene: 8. The CDR3 length is 16 residues. The germline CDR1 and CDR2 sequences are ENHRY and SYGVKD. The CDR3 sequence: CAISEDRARGNSPLHF. The CDR3 DNA follows: TGTGCCATCAGTGAGGACAGGGCGAGGGGAAATTCACCCCTCCACTTT.

This clonotype was detected a few times. The chain employs TRBV7-6 and TRBJ2-7; possibly TRBD2 for D (7 bases). The germline gives CDR1 SGHVS, CDR2 FNYEAQ. The length of the CDR3 is 14 residues. The V end was cut by 0 bases, the J end by 5 bases, with 11 bases between. CDR3 sequence: CASSLAGGLHEQYF. For the CDR3, the DNA is TGTGCCAGCAGCTTAGCGGGGGGGCTGCACGAGCAGTACTTC.

This sequence joins TRBV7-2 and TRBJ2-7, with 11 bases that match TRBD2. Germline V gives CDR1 SGHTA, CDR2 FQGNSA. The trim removed 11 bases at V and 6 bases at J, leaving 9 bases unmatched. The CDR3 has 13 amino acids. CDR3: CAWSAGLAVEQYF. CDR3 DNA sequence: TGTGCCTGGAGTGCGGGACTAGCGGTCGAGCAGTACTTC.

The chain combines TRBV12-3 or TRBV12-4 with TRBJ2-2, with TRBD1 identical over 8 bases. The CDR3 is 17 residues long. Unmatched junction bases numbered 10, after V lost 6 bases and J lost 1 base. The DNA for the CDR3 is TGTGCCAGCAGCCCTGTTTCCGGGACAGGGAACACCGGGGAGCTGTTTTTT. Translated, it gives CASSPVSGTGNTGELFF.

The V and J genes are TRBV5-1 and TRBJ1-5; 7 bases line up with TRBD1. Per the germline V gene, CDR1 is SGHRS and CDR2 is YFSETQ. This CDR3 is built from 17 residues. The V gene end was trimmed by 4 bases and the J gene end by 1 base; junction bases not matched to a gene: 11. The CDR3 bases are TGCGCCAGCAGCGGAGAACAGGGGACGGGGAGCAATCAGCCCCAGCATTTT. Translation gives CASSGEQGTGSNQPQHF.

V and J are TRBV7-6 and TRBJ2-1; 8 positions match TRBD1. The V and J ends lost 1 base and 4 bases, in that order; junction bases with no gene match: 3. The CDR3 has 15 amino acids. Germline CDR1 SGHVS, CDR2 FNYEAQ. The CDR3 here is CASSLVTGGYNEQFF. The CDR3 nucleotides read TGTGCCAGCAGCTTAGTCACAGGGGGATACAATGAGCAGTTCTTC. Variable domain in full (rest from reference TRBV7-6 and TRBJ2-1): GAGVSQSPRYKVTKRGQDVALRCDPISGHVSLYWYRQALGQGPEFLTYFNYEAQQDKSGLPNDRFSAERPEGSISTLTIQRTEQRDSAMYRCASSLVTGGYNEQFFGPGTRLTVL.

This clonotype was observed a few times. The chain links TRBV7-9 to TRBJ2-7; tentatively, D is TRBD1 (5 bases). V lost 6 bases, J lost 3 bases, and 12 bases lay in between. This CDR3 contains 13 residues. Germline V lookup: CDR1 SEHNR, CDR2 FQNEAQ (reference sequence). CDR3 region: CASRPDSYYEQYF. The CDR3, as DNA: TGTGCCAGCAGGCCCGACAGTTACTACGAGCAGTACTTC.

This sequence joins TRBV6-1 and TRBJ2-5; D gene ambiguous. Germline V gene lookup returns CDR1 MNHNS and CDR2 SASEGT. The CDR3 runs 12 residues. V shed 6 bases and J shed 5 bases, with 10 bases lying between them. CDR3 coding DNA: TGTGCCAGCAGCGTGCTGGGGGAGACCCAGTACTTC. Protein: CASSVLGETQYF.

The chain carries TRBV7-9 and TRBJ2-7; no clear D gene. The germline V gene has CDR1 SEHNR and CDR2 FQNEAQ (reference sequence). Trimming shortened V by 2 bases and J by 2 bases, and 16 bases separated the two germline ends. The CDR3 is made up of 16 amino acids. This CDR3 is CASSLIALDGPYEQYF. Written as DNA, the CDR3 is TGTGCCAGCAGCTTAATCGCGTTGGACGGACCCTACGAGCAGTACTTC. Complete variable domain (other parts from reference TRBV7-9 and TRBJ2-7): DTGVSQNPRHKITKRGQNVTFRCDPISEHNRLYWYRQTLGQGPEFLTYFQNEAQLEKSRLLSDRFSAERPKGSFSTLEIQRTEQGDSAMYLCASSLIALDGPYEQYFGPGTRLTVT.

The chain combines TRBV7-8 with TRBJ2-3; D gene uncertain. Trimming stripped 5 bases from V and 3 bases from J, with 9 bases between. In germline, CDR1 is SGHVS, CDR2 FQNEAQ. The CDR3 contains 13 residues. CDR3 residues: CASSPSRTDTQYF. CDR3 DNA sequence: TGTGCCAGCAGCCCCTCCAGGACAGATACGCAGTATTTT.

The chain couples TRBV7-3 to TRBJ2-3, with D possibly matching TRBD2 (6 bases). Germline assignment: CDR1 SGHTA and CDR2 FQGTGA. The CDR3 runs to 15 residues. V was trimmed by 4 bases and J by 3 bases, leaving 14 bases between them. CDR3 DNA sequence: TGTGCCAGCAGCTCGCCACGGAGCGGGACAGATACGCAGTATTTT. Translating gives CASSSPRSGTDTQYF.

The chain is built from TRBV2 and TRBJ2-2; D could derive from TRBD1 or TRBD2 (5 bases each). Trimming took off 5 bases at V and 6 bases at J, with 19 bases between the two ends. From germline, CDR1 is SNHLY and CDR2 FYNNEI. The CDR3 consists of 16 residues. The CDR3 protein is CASSFFGARDPGELFF. The CDR3 bases are TGTGCCAGCAGTTTTTTCGGTGCGAGGGACCCCGGGGAGCTGTTTTTT. Full variable domain (rest looked up from reference TRBV2 and TRBJ2-2): EPEVTQTPSHQVTQMGQEVILRCVPISNHLYFYWYRQILGQKVEFLVSFYNNEISEKSEIFDDQFSVERPDGSNFTLKIRSTKLEDSAMYFCASSFFGARDPGELFFGEGSRLTVL.

This clonotype appeared a single time. The gene calls are TRBV7-9 and TRBJ1-4; no firm D call. V was clipped by 3 bases and J by 4 bases, with 6 bases between them. This CDR3 region has 13 residues. Germline-derived CDR1 and CDR2 are SEHNR and FQNEAQ (reference sequence). The CDR3 sequence is CASSFLINEKLFF. CDR3 nucleotides: TGTGCCAGCAGCTTCCTGATTAATGAAAAACTGTTTTTT. The whole variable domain, filled in from reference TRBV7-9 and TRBJ1-4, reads DTGVSQNPRHKITKRGQNVTFRCDPISEHNRLYWYRQTLGQGPEFLTYFQNEAQLEKSRLLSDRFSAERPKGSFSTLEIQRTEQGDSAMYLCASSFLINEKLFFGSGTQLSVL.

This clonotype appeared a single time. The V gene is TRBV19, the J gene TRBJ2-7; 7 bases are shared with TRBD1. Germline V CDR1 and CDR2: LNHDA, SQIVND (reference sequence). The junction had 5 bases not matched to a gene; V was cut back by 7 bases and J by 5 bases. This CDR3 has 12 residues. DNA for the CDR3: TGTGCCAGTAAGACAGGGCGCGACGAGCAGTACTTC. The encoded protein is CASKTGRDEQYF.

The chain uses TRBV7-9 and TRBJ1-1; the D gene is possibly TRBD1 (6 bases). Germline values: CDR1 SEHNR, CDR2 FQNEAQ (reference sequence). V shed 5 bases and J shed 4 bases, with 17 bases lying between them. The CDR3 consists of 15 residues. CDR3 sequence: CASSRTGSEGTEAFF. The DNA for the CDR3 is TGTGCCAGCAGCCGAACAGGGTCGGAAGGCACTGAAGCTTTCTTT. The whole variable domain, filled in from reference TRBV7-9 and TRBJ1-1, reads DTGVSQNPRHKITKRGQNVTFRCDPISEHNRLYWYRQTLGQGPEFLTYFQNEAQLEKSRLLSDRFSAERPKGSFSTLEIQRTEQGDSAMYLCASSRTGSEGTEAFFGQGTRLTVV.

This clonotype was counted a single time. The chain couples TRBV29-1 to TRBJ1-1, with TRBD1 identical over 7 bases. Trimming took 6 bases from V and 0 from J; bases not matched to a gene: 13. CDR3 length: 16 residues. From germline, CDR1 is SQVTM and CDR2 ANQGSEA. CDR3 coding DNA: TGCAGCGTGTACCGGGACCGAGGGGGCTTGAACACTGAAGCTTTCTTT. Residues: CSVYRDRGGLNTEAFF.

This chain joins TRBV10-3 and TRBJ2-5; 8 bases fit TRBD1. The CDR3 extends over 15 amino acids. Germline V gene lookup returns CDR1 ENHRY and CDR2 SYGVKD. V was clipped by 2 bases and J by 4 bases; unmatched bases: 6. The DNA for the CDR3 is TGTGCCATCAGTGAGGCAGGGGGCAGGGGAGAGACCCAGTACTTC. This codes for CAISEAGGRGETQYF.

This clonotype was observed at least ten times. V is TRBV4-1 and J is TRBJ1-2; D is uncertain. CDR1 MGHRA and CDR2 YSYEKL come from the germline V gene. V lost 0 bases to trimming and J lost 4 bases, with 12 bases between them. The CDR3 extends over 15 amino acids. CDR3: CASSQDPPVTYGYTF. CDR3 bases: TGCGCCAGCAGCCAAGATCCCCCGGTTACCTATGGCTACACCTTC.